The rows below give T cell receptor beta chains drawn from one sample of a study of human T cells and chemical hapten exposure. TCRdb re-derived calls from the RACE reads in MiXCR, one entry per CDR3 protein. The table includes approximately 82,000 distinct CDR3 sequences, 10% to 13% detected once. The sample here was whole blood, taken in connection with sensitization to the hapten diphenylcyclopropenone (DPC). These receptors all come from a man aged 40-50 years with alopecia areata. Some clones in this sample may be carry-over from other donors' samples. Each CDR3 is given with its conserved first and last residue. D genes are given only for firm matches. The size of a clone is reported for some rows only, either as once, few or many, or as a class for expanded clones.

>-|many|TRBV7-9|TRBJ1-1|14
TGTGCCAGCAGCTTAGTAATGGGGAACACTGAAGCTTTCTTT
CASSLVMGNTEAFF
>-|few|TRBV4-3|TRBJ2-5|14
TGCGCCAGCAGCCAGTGGGGGTCGCAAGAGACCCAGTACTTC
CASSQWGSQETQYF
>-|few|TRBV20-1|TRBJ1-1|16
TGCAGTGCTAGAGATCTTCGGACAGCCATGAACACTGAAGCTTTCTTT
CSARDLRTAMNTEAFF
>TRBD1|many|TRBV29-1|TRBJ1-3|13
TGCAGCGTGGGAGGGACAGCTGGAAACACCATATATTTT
CSVGGTAGNTIYF
>-|many|TRBV20-1|TRBJ2-1|15
TGCAGTGCTAGAGATCAGGGGACTACCTACAATGAGCAGTTCTTC
CSARDQGTTYNEQFF
>-|many|TRBV19|TRBJ2-1|16
TGTGCCAGTAGGGACCCTGGGCTGGGGGGAGGAGCTGAGCAGTTCTTC
CASRDPGLGGGAEQFF
>-|few|TRBV2|TRBJ1-2|14
TGTGCCAGCAAACCCGTACAGGGCGGCTATGGCTACACCTTC
CASKPVQGGYGYTF
>-|few|TRBV20-1|TRBJ1-5|14
TGCAGTGCCCAACAGGTCAGGGGTGACCAGCCCCAGCATTTT
CSAQQVRGDQPQHF
>TRBD1|few|TRBV29-1|TRBJ2-7|15
TGCAGCGTTGTTTGGACAGGGAGGATGTCCTACGAGCAGTACTTC
CSVVWTGRMSYEQYF
>TRBD2|-|TRBV7-2|TRBJ2-1|19
TGTGCCAGCAGCTTAGCGCGCCGGACTAGCGGGAGATCCTACAATGAGCAGTTCTTC
CASSLARRTSGRSYNEQFF
>-|-|TRBV7-2|TRBJ2-7|11
TGTGCCAGCAGCCACACCTACGAGCAGTACTTC
CASSHTYEQYF
>-|few|TRBV6-5|TRBJ2-5|14
TGTGCCAGCAGTTATCGCGGCAGGGAAGAGACCCAGTACTTC
CASSYRGREETQYF
>TRBD1|-|TRBV28|TRBJ1-2|14
TGTGCCAGCAGTTTATCCTCCAGGGGGTATGGCTACACCTTC
CASSLSSRGYGYTF
>-|few|TRBV28|TRBJ2-7|14
TGTGCCAGCAGTTCCCCCACAGGGTGGGACGAGCAGTACTTC
CASSSPTGWDEQYF
>-|many|TRBV27|TRBJ1-6|15
TGTGCCAGCAGTTTGGAGGGATCGGGGAATTCACCCCTCCACTTT
CASSLEGSGNSPLHF
>TRBD2|-|TRBV5-1|TRBJ2-1|16
TGCGCCAGCAGTTACCCCACCTCCGGGACTACCTATGAGCAGTTCTTC
CASSYPTSGTTYEQFF
>TRBD2|many|TRBV10-3|TRBJ2-7|13
TGTGCCATCGGGACTAGCGGGTACTACGAGCAGTACTTC
CAIGTSGYYEQYF
>TRBD1|many|TRBV11-1|TRBJ1-1|17
TGTGCCAGCAGCTCTATCCTACGGACAGGGGGTAACACTGAAGCTTTCTTT
CASSSILRTGGNTEAFF
>-|-|TRBV6-2/TRBV6-3|TRBJ2-4|16
TGTGCCAGCAGTTTCAGGGGTCTCGTAGCCAAAAACATTCAGTACTTC
CASSFRGLVAKNIQYF
>TRBD2|few|TRBV20-1|TRBJ2-4|18
TGCAGTGCTAGAGAAGGCTCTAGCGGTGGCGGTGCCAAAAACATTCAGTACTTC
CSAREGSSGGGAKNIQYF